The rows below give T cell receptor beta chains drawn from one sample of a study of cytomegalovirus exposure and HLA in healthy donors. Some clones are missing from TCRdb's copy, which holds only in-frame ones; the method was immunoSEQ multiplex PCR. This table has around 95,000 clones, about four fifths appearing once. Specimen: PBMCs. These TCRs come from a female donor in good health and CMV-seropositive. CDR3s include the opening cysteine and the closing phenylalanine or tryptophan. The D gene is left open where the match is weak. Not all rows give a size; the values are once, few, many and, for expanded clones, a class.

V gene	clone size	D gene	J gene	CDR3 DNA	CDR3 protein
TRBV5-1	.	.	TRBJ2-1	TGCGCCAGCAGCTTTAACTTACAGGTGAACAATGAGCAGTTCTTC	CASSFNLQVNNEQFF
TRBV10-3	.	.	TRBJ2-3	TGTGCCATCAGTGCCTCTCAGCGCTGGGGCACAGATACGCAGTATTTT	CAISASQRWGTDTQYF
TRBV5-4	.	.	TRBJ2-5	TGTGCCAGCAGCTTGCCGGGGGTTGAGACCCAGTACTTC	CASSLPGVETQYF
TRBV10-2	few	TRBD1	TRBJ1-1	TGCGCCAGCACCCAGGGGGGCACTGAAGCTTTCTTT	CASTQGGTEAFF
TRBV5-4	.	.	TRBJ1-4	TGTGCCAGCAGCCAGGACAGTCGTAATGAAAAACTGTTTTTT	CASSQDSRNEKLFF
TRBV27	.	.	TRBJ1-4	TGTGCCAGCAGCCTTTTTCCAACTAATGAAAAACTGTTTTTT	CASSLFPTNEKLFF
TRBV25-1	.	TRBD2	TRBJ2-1	TGTGCCAGCAGTGGCCCTAGCGGGGGGGCATTTCCTTACAATGAGCAGTTCTTC	CASSGPSGGAFPYNEQFF
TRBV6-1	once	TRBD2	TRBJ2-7	TGTGCCAGCAGAGCCACTAGCGCCGGGGGTTACGAGCAGTACTTC	CASRATSAGGYEQYF
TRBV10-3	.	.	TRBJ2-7	TGTGCCATCAGAGGACAGACGAGATGGTACGAGCAGTACTTC	CAIRGQTRWYEQYF
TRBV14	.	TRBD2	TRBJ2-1	TGTGCCAGCAGCCAAGATCCGGGACTAGCGGGAAGCTCCTACAATGAGCAGTTCTTC	CASSQDPGLAGSSYNEQFF
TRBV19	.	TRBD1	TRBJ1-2	TGTGCCAGTAGCACACAGGGGGCGCGTGGCTACACCTTC	CASSTQGARGYTF
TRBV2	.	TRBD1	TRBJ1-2	TGTGCCAGCAGTGAATATGTGACAGGGACCTCCTATGGCTACACCTTC	CASSEYVTGTSYGYTF
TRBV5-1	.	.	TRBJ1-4	TGCGCCAGCAGCTTGGTCGGGGGGCGCGATGAAAAACTGTTTTTT	CASSLVGGRDEKLFF
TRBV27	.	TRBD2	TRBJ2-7	TGTGCCAGCAGTTTGGGGGGACTAGCCGCCTACGAGCAGTACTTC	CASSLGGLAAYEQYF
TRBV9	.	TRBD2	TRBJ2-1	TGTGCCAGCAGCGTAGTTGTCCGGGGAGCGGGGGCTTACAATGAGCAGTTCTTC	CASSVVVRGAGAYNEQFF
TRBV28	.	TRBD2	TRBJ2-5	TGTGCCAGCAGTCCTGGGACTAGCGGGAATCTCCCACAAGAGACCCAGTACTTC	CASSPGTSGNLPQETQYF
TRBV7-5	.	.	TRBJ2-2	TGTGTCAGAAGCTTAGGAGGCAAGAGCTCGGGTACCGGGGAGCTGTTTTTT	CVRSLGGKSSGTGELFF
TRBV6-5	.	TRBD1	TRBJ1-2	TGTGCCAGCAGCGCTCTTGAGGGACAGGGGGGCCGGGGGACCTTC	CASSALEGQGGRGTF
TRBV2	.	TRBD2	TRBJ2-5	TGTGCCAGCAGACCACTGGCCAAAGAGCGGGGGAGGGAGACCCAGTACTTC	CASRPLAKERGRETQYF
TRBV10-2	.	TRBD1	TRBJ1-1	TGCGCCAGCAGTGAGTCGAGCAGGGGGCTTCGGATTAACACTGAAGCTTTCTTT	CASSESSRGLRINTEAFF
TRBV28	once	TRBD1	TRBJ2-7	TGTGCCAGCAAGGACAGGGCCCCCCACGAGCAGTACTTC	CASKDRAPHEQYF
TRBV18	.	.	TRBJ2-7	TGTGCCAGCTCACGGACTTCTGGAATCTACGAGCAGTACTTC	CASSRTSGIYEQYF
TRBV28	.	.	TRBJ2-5	TGTGCCAGCAGCCCCGTGGGGGCGGGGGAGCAGTACTTC	CASSPVGAGEQYF
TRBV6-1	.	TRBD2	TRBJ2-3	TGTGCCAGCAGTGCCAAGTCTAGCGGGGGGGCCGGAGATACGCAGTATTTT	CASSAKSSGGAGDTQYF
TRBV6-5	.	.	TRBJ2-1	TGTGCCAGCAGTTACCGCGGCAGCAGCTCCTACAATGAGCAGTTCTTC	CASSYRGSSSYNEQFF
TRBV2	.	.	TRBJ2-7	TGTGCCAGCAGTTACAGGGTGGACGAGCAGTACTTC	CASSYRVDEQYF
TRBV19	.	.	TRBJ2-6	TGTGCCAGTAGTATATTAGTCCCCTCTGGGGCCAACGTCCTGACTTTC	CASSILVPSGANVLTF
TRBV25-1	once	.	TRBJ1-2	TGTGCCAGCAGTGAAGATCTAGGGTGGGGGGATGGCTACACCTTC	CASSEDLGWGDGYTF
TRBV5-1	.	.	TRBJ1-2	TGCGCCAGCAGCTTGGAAGCGGGAATCTATGGCTACACCTTC	CASSLEAGIYGYTF
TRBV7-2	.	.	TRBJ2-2	TGTGCCAGCAGCTCCTTCGGGGTCCCACGACCTAACACCGGGGAGCTGTTTTTT	CASSSFGVPRPNTGELFF
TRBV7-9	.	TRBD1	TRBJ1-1	TGTGCCAGCAGTTCTAAACAGGGGGCATTCACTGAAGCTTTCTTT	CASSSKQGAFTEAFF
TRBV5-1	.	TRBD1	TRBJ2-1	TGCGCCAGCAGCCTAGGACAGGGTACCTACAATGAGCAGTTCTTC	CASSLGQGTYNEQFF
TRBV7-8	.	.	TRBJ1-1	TGTGCCAGCAGCTTAGCAGGGGGGAACACTGAAGCTTTCTTT	CASSLAGGNTEAFF
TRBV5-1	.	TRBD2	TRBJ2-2	TGCGCCAGCCGCGGGGGACTAGCGGGGGAAGGTGACGGGGAGCTGTTTTTT	CASRGGLAGEGDGELFF
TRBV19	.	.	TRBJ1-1	TGTGCCAGTAGTAAACTAGAATGGACTGAAGCTTTCTTT	CASSKLEWTEAFF
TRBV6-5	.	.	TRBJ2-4	TGTGCCAGCAGTTACATGGGGGGATTGGGCAAAAACATTCAGTACTTC	CASSYMGGLGKNIQYF
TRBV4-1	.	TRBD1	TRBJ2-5	TGCGCCAGCAGCCAAGATAGGGGGACAGGGGCAGAGACCCAGTACTTC	CASSQDRGTGAETQYF
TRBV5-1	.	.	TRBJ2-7	TGCGCCAGCAGCTTGGAAGGGGGGACAGCCTACGAGCAGTACTTC	CASSLEGGTAYEQYF
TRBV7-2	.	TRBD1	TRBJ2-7	TGTGCCAGCAGCTTAGGAAGGGGACAGGGGCGGTACGAGCAGTACTTC	CASSLGRGQGRYEQYF
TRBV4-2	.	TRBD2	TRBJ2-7	TGTGCCAGCAGCCAAGATGCTAGCGGGAGCTCCTACGAGCAGTACTTC	CASSQDASGSSYEQYF
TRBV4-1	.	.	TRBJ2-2	TGCGCCAGCAGAACCGAGGGAGCTGAAAAGGACACCGGGGAGCTGTTTTTT	CASRTEGAEKDTGELFF
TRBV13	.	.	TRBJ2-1	TGTGCCAGCAGCTTAGGACTAGCTGACTACAATGAGCAGTTCTTC	CASSLGLADYNEQFF
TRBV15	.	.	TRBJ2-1	TGTGCCACCAGCAGCGGTGCCTACAATGAGCAGTTCTTC	CATSSGAYNEQFF
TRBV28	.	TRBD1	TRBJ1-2	TGTGCCAGCAGTTTATCCCAGGGGGGCTATGGCTACACCTTC	CASSLSQGGYGYTF
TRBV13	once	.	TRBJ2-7	TGTGCCAGCAGCTTACCGACAGGGGCGTTAGCGGGCGAGCAGTACTTC	CASSLPTGALAGEQYF
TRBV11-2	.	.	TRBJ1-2	TGTGCCAGCAGCTTAGGACAGAGCTATGGCTACACCTTC	CASSLGQSYGYTF
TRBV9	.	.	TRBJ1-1	TGTGCCAGCAGCGTAGCACAGAACACTGAAGCTTTCTTT	CASSVAQNTEAFF
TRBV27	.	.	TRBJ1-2	TGTGCCAGCAGTTTATCGTATTTTAGAGGGGGAAGGGACTATGGCTACACCTTC	CASSLSYFRGGRDYGYTF
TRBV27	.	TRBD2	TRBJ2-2	TGTGCCAGCAGTTTGCCCGGACTAGCGCACACCGGGGAGCTGTTTTTT	CASSLPGLAHTGELFF
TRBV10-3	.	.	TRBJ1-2	TGTGCCATCGGCTTATATGGCTACACCTTC	CAIGLYGYTF
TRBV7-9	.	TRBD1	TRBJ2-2	TGTGCCAGCAGCTCGACAGGGGGCGTCGGGGAGCTGTTTTTT	CASSSTGGVGELFF
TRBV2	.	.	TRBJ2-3	TGTGCCAGCAGTGCTCCCCGGGGCACAGATACGCAGTATTTT	CASSAPRGTDTQYF
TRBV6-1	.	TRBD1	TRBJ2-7	TGTGCCAGCCGCCTTGACAGGGTGAGCTCCTACGAGCAGTACTTC	CASRLDRVSSYEQYF
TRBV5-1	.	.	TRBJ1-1	TGCGCCAGCAGCTTGACCGGGACTGATATGAACACTGAAGCTTTCTTT	CASSLTGTDMNTEAFF
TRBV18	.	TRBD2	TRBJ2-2	TGTGCCAGCTCACCCCTGGGACTAGCGGTTGCGAACACCGGGGAGCTGTTTTTT	CASSPLGLAVANTGELFF
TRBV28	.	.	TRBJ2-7	TGTGCCAGCAGTCTAACGACAGTCACCTACGAGCAGTACTTC	CASSLTTVTYEQYF
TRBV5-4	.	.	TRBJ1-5	TGTGCCAGCAGCTTGGGAGGTAGGGGTAGCAATCAGCCCCAGCATTTT	CASSLGGRGSNQPQHF